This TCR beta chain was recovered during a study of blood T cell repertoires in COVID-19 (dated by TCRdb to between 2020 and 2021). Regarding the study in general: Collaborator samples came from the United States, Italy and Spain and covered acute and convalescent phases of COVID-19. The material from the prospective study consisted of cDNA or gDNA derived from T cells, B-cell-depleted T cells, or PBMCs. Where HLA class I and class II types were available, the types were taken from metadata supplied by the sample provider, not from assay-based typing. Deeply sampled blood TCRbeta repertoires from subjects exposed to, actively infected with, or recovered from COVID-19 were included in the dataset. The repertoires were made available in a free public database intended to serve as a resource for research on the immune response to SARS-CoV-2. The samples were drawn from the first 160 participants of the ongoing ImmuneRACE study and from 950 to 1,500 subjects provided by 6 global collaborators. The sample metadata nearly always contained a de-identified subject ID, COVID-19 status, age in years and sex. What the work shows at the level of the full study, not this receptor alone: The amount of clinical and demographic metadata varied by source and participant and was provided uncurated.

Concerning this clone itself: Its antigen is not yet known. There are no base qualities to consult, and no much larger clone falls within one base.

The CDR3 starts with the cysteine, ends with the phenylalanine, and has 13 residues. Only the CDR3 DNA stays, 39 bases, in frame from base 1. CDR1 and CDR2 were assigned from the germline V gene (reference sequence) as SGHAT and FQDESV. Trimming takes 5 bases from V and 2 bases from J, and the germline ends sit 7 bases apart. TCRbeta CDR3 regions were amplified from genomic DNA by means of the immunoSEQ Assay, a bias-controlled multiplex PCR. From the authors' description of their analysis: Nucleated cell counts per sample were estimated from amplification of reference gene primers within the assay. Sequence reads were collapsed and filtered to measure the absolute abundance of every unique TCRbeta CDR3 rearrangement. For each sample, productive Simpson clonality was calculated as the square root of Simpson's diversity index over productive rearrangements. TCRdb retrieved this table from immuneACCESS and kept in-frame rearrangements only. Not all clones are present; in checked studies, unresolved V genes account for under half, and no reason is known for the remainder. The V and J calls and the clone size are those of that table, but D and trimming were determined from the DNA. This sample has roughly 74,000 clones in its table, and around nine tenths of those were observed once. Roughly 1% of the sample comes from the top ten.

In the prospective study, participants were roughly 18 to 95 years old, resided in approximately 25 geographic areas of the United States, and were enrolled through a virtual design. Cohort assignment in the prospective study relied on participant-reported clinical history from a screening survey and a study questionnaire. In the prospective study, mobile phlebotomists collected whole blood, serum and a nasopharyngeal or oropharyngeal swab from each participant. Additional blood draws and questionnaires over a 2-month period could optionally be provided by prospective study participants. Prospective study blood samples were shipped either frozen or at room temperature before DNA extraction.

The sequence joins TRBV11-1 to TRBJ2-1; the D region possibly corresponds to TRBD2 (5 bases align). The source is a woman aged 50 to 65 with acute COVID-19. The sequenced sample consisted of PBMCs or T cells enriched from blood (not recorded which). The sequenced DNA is TGTGCCAGCAGCCGGGGTGCCTACAATGAGCAGTTCTTC. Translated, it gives CASSRGAYNEQFF.